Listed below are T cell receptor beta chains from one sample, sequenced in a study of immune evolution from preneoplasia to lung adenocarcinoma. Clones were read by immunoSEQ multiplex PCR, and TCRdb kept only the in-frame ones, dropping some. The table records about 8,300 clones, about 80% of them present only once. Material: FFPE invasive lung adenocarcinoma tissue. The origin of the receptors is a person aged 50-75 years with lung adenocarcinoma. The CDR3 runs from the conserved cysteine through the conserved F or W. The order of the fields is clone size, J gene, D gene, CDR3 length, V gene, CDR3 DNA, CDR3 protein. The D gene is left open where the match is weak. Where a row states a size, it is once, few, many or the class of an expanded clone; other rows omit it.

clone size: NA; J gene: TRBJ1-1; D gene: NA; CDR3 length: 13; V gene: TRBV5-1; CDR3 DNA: TGCGCCAGCAGCCCGAGGGGGGTGAATGAAGCTTTCTTT; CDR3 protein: CASSPRGVNEAFF
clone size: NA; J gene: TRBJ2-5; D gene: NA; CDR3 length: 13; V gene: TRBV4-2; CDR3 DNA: TGTGCCAGCACCCGACTAGTCGGGGAGACCCAGTACTTC; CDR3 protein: CASTRLVGETQYF
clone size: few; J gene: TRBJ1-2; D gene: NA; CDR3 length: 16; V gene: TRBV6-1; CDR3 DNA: TGTGCCAGCAGTGCCTTTTATAAGACCCCACACTATGGCTACACCTTC; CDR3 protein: CASSAFYKTPHYGYTF
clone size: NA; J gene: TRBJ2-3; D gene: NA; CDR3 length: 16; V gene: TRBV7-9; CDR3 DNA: TGTGCCAGCAGCTTAGGGCACGGGACTAGCACAGATACGCAGTATTTT; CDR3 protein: CASSLGHGTSTDTQYF
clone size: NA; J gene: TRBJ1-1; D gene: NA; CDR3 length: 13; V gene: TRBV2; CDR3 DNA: TGTGCCAGCACCCAACATGGGGCAGGCTATCCTTTCTTT; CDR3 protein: CASTQHGAGYPFF
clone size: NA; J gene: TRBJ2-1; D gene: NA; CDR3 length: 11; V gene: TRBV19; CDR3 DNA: TGTGCCAGTAGCCCAGGGATGGAGCAGTTCTTC; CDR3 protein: CASSPGMEQFF
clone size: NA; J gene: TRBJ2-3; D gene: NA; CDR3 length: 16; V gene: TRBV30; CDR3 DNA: TGTGCCTGGAGTGGAAATGAAGCAGCTAGCACAGATACGCAGTATTTT; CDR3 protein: CAWSGNEAASTDTQYF
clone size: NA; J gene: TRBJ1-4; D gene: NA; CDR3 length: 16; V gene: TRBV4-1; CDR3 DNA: TGCGCCAGCAGCCAAGACAGGTCAGGGGCCCGCGGAAAACTGTTTTTT; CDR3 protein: CASSQDRSGARGKLFF
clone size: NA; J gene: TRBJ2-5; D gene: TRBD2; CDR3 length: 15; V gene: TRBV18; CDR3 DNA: TGTGCCAGCTCACCGGTGCTAGCGGGAAAAGAGACCCAGTACTTC; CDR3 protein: CASSPVLAGKETQYF
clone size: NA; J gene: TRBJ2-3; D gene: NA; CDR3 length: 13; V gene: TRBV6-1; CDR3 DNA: TGTGCCAGCAGGACGACAGGTAGTGATACGCAGTATTTT; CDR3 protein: CASRTTGSDTQYF
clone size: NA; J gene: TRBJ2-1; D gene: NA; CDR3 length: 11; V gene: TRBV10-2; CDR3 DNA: TGCGCCAGCAGTGAAGGCAATGAGCAGTTCTTC; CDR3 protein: CASSEGNEQFF